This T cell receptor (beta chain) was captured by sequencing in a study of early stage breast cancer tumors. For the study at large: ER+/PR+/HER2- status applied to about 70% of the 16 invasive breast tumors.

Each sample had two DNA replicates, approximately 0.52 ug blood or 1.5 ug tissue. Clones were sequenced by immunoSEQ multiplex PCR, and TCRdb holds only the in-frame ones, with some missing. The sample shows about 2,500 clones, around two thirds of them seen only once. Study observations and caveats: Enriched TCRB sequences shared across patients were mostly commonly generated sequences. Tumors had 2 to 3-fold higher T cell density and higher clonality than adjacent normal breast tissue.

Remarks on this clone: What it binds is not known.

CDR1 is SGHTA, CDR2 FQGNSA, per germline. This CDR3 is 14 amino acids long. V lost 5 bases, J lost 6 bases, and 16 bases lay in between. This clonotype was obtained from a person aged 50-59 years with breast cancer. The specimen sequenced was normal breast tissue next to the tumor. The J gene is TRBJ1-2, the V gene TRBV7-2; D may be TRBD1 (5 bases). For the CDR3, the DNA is TGTGCCAGCAGCGGGTGGGGCCAAGTTAATGGCTACACCTTC. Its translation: CASSGWGQVNGYTF.